The next 23 T cell receptor beta chains were all read from a single sample in a study of PD-1 blockade in classical Hodgkin lymphoma. The protocol was immunoSEQ multiplex PCR, while the TCRdb copy is restricted to in-frame clones and leaves out a portion. This sample carries under 95,000 clones, approximately 91% of them seen once, and the ten largest clones take approximately 2.5%. No patient escaped relapse after autologous stem cell transplantation, and brentuximab vedotin exposure varied. Sequenced material: peripheral blood mononuclear cells (PBMCs), taken before the second cycle of nivolumab. Source of these receptors: a human donor with classical Hodgkin lymphoma.

The chain is built from TRBV7-9 and TRBJ2-3; possibly TRBD2 for D (6 bases). CDR3 length: 16 amino acids. In germline, CDR1 is SEHNR, CDR2 FQNEAQ (reference sequence). V shed 1 base and J shed 4 bases, with 15 bases lying between them. The CDR3 region is CASSLGGGMAPDTQYF. In nucleotides, the CDR3 is TGTGCCAGCAGCTTAGGGGGCGGGATGGCCCCAGATACGCAGTATTTT. The entire variable domain, with the rest obtained from reference TRBV7-9 and TRBJ2-3, is as follows: DTGVSQNPRHKITKRGQNVTFRCDPISEHNRLYWYRQTLGQGPEFLTYFQNEAQLEKSRLLSDRFSAERPKGSFSTLEIQRTEQGDSAMYLCASSLGGGMAPDTQYFGPGTRLTVL.

The rearrangement uses TRBV19 and TRBJ2-2; TRBD1 matches at 12 bases. V gave up 4 bases and J gave up 7 bases; unmatched junction bases: 4. The CDR3 runs to 15 residues. Germline V lookup: CDR1 LNHDA, CDR2 SQIVND (reference sequence). The CDR3 DNA sequence: TGTGCCAGTAGTAAGGGACAGGGGGCTTTCGGGGAGCTGTTTTTT. Translated, it gives CASSKGQGAFGELFF.

The chain has TRBV7-9 and TRBJ2-1; the D is unclear. The germline gives CDR1 SEHNR, CDR2 FQNEAQ (reference sequence). This CDR3 comprises 12 residues. The V and J ends lost 4 bases and 6 bases respectively, with 7 bases between them. The CDR3 bases are TGTGCCAGCAGCTACCAGAGCAATGAGCAGTTCTTC. Its protein product is CASSYQSNEQFF.

This chain joins TRBV2 and TRBJ2-5; D is uncertain. The germline V and J ends were trimmed by 7 bases and 3 bases, with 3 bases remaining between them. The CDR3 has 10 residues. CDR1 and CDR2 (germline): SNHLY, FYNNEI. The CDR3 here is CASNKETQYF. CDR3 nucleotides: TGTGCCAGCAACAAAGAGACCCAGTACTTC.

J is TRBJ2-5 and V is TRBV21-1; the table calls TRBD1, which could not be checked here. TRBV21-1 is a pseudogene segment. This CDR3 contains 14 residues. The CDR3 here is CASSPGQGIETQYF. In DNA form, the CDR3 reads TGTGCCAGCAGCCCTGGACAGGGCATTGAGACCCAGTACTTC.

This rearrangement joins TRBV11-2 to TRBJ1-1; D possibly corresponds to TRBD1 (6 bases). Germline loops: CDR1 SGHAT, CDR2 FQNNGV. This CDR3 contains 16 residues. Trimming took 7 bases from V and 11 from J, leaving 29 bases between them. CDR3 region: CASTSSGQGTPLLAFF. CDR3 coding DNA: TGTGCCAGCACCTCCAGCGGGCAGGGGACACCCCTTTTGGCTTTCTTT.

V usage is TRBV7-9 and J usage is TRBJ1-1; TRBD1 matches 11 bases. The CDR3 runs to 14 residues. Looked up from germline, CDR1 is SEHNR and CDR2 is FQNEAQ (reference sequence). V lost 6 bases, J lost 10 bases, and 10 bases stayed unmatched. The CDR3 spells CASRLGQGASGAFF. The CDR3, as DNA: TGTGCCAGCAGACTCGGACAGGGGGCCTCTGGAGCTTTCTTT.

The rearrangement uses TRBV6-5 and TRBJ2-7; 10 bases fit TRBD1. Germline lookup yields CDR1 MNHEY and CDR2 SVGAGI. J gave up 7 bases and V 8 bases, and 8 bases lay outside the gene matches. The CDR3 totals 13 residues. In nucleotides, the CDR3 is TGTGCCAGCCGAAAGACAGGGGGCCAGGAGCAGTACTTC. This sequence encodes CASRKTGGQEQYF.

The rearrangement joins TRBV4-1 to TRBJ2-6, with unresolved D. The CDR3 runs to 18 residues. Trimming pared 0 bases from V and 2 bases from J, leaving 14 bases between. CDR1 is MGHRA and CDR2 is YSYEKL in the germline V gene. CDR3 protein: CASSQDIPPHPGANVLTF. The DNA for the CDR3 is TGCGCCAGCAGCCAAGACATCCCACCACACCCTGGGGCCAACGTCCTGACTTTC.

The rearrangement links TRBV6-5 to TRBJ2-3; 9 bases align to TRBD2. V dropped 0 bases and J dropped 3; count of bases not matched to a gene: 4. Germline V gene lookup returns CDR1 MNHEY and CDR2 SVGAGI. The CDR3 is 16 amino acids. The CDR3 sequence: CASSYSIAGATDTQYF. In nucleotides, the CDR3 is TGTGCCAGCAGTTACTCGATAGCGGGAGCTACAGATACGCAGTATTTT.

This chain joins TRBV14 and TRBJ1-4, with 9 bases aligning to TRBD1. The J segment lost 0 bases and the V segment lost 3 bases, leaving 8 bases of the junction unmatched. The germline CDR1 and CDR2 sequences are SGHDN and FVKESK. The CDR3 contains 18 residues. DNA of the CDR3: TGTGCCAGCAGCCAGTTAACAGGGGGCAGCGCAACTAATGAAAAACTGTTTTTT. Its protein is CASSQLTGGSATNEKLFF.

The V call is TRBV5-1, the J call TRBJ2-7; no firm D call. This CDR3 spans 16 amino acids. CDR1 and CDR2 from the germline V gene are SGHRS and YFSETQ. Trimming pared 1 base from V and 5 bases from J, leaving 19 bases between. The CDR3 is CASSLRMASPLDEQYF. The CDR3 bases are TGCGCCAGCAGCTTGCGTATGGCCTCACCCTTGGACGAGCAGTACTTC.

On this clone itself: One end of the junction fails to match germline, which may point to a read error. The chain is built from TRBV6-1 and TRBJ1-1, with 7 positions matching TRBD1. CDR1 MNHNS and CDR2 SASEGT come from the germline V gene. CDR3 length equals 14 residues. The CDR3 loop reads CASSEKWLGRDSLF. CDR3 in DNA: TGTGCCAGCAGTGAAAAATGGCTCGGGCGGGACAGCCTCTTT.

This rearrangement joins TRBV7-2 to TRBJ1-1; TRBD1 is a possible D gene (6 bases). V was trimmed by 2 bases and J by 5 bases, leaving 18 bases between them. The CDR3 totals 16 residues. Germline V gene data show CDR1 as SGHTA and CDR2 as FQGNSA. CDR3 sequence: CASSLWPRRGATEAFF. For the CDR3, the DNA is TGTGCCAGCAGCTTATGGCCAAGAAGGGGGGCTACTGAAGCTTTCTTT.

This clone was recorded once. The chain carries TRBV14 and TRBJ2-1; 11 bases align to TRBD2. This CDR3 spans 18 amino acids. Per the germline V gene, CDR1 is SGHDN and CDR2 is FVKESK. After removal of 2 bases from V and 7 bases from J, the junction contained 13 bases not matched to a gene. CDR3 loop: CASSQPSPLAGATNEQFF. The CDR3 nucleotides read TGTGCCAGCAGCCAACCCTCTCCACTAGCGGGGGCTACTAATGAGCAGTTCTTC. The full variable domain, in which reference TRBV14 and TRBJ2-1 provide the parts outside the CDR3, is EAGVTQFPSHSVIEKGQTVTLRCDPISGHDNLYWYRRVMGKEIKFLLHFVKESKQDESGMPNNRFLAERTGGTYSTLKVQPAELEDSGVYFCASSQPSPLAGATNEQFFGPGTRLTVL.

V gene TRBV18 combines with J gene TRBJ1-4; no definite D call. The germline CDR1 and CDR2 sequences are KGHSH and LQKENI. V gave up 3 bases and J gave up 4 bases, with 6 bases separating them. CDR3 length: 13 amino acids. The CDR3 nucleotides read TGTGCCAGCTCACCTAGTAGTAATGAAAAACTGTTTTTT. Its translation: CASSPSSNEKLFF.

V usage is TRBV6-5 and J usage is TRBJ2-1; 10 bases fit TRBD2. The V gene's germline CDR1 is MNHEY and CDR2 SVGAGI. V lost 6 bases, J lost 4 bases, and 6 bases stayed unmatched. The CDR3 has 15 residues. CDR3 nucleotide sequence: TGTGCCAGCAGCCCAGCGGGAGGGCCGTACAATGAGCAGTTCTTC. Its translation is CASSPAGGPYNEQFF.

The chain links TRBV30 to TRBJ1-2, with 10 bases aligning to TRBD1. In germline, CDR1 is GTSNPN, CDR2 SVGIG (reference sequence). Unmatched junction bases numbered 6, after V lost 3 bases and J lost 5 bases. The CDR3 is 14 amino acids. The CDR3 bases are TGTGCCTGGAGCGGGGACAGGGGTCTTTATGGCTACACCTTC. This sequence encodes CAWSGDRGLYGYTF.

The rearrangement links TRBV19 to TRBJ2-1; 9 bases map to TRBD2. Germline V lookup: CDR1 LNHDA, CDR2 SQIVND (reference sequence). The CDR3 has 15 amino acids. Trimming at V came to 7 bases and at J to 2 bases, leaving 6 bases not matched to a gene. This CDR3 reads CASTLLAGPYNEQFF. CDR3 sequence (DNA): TGTGCCAGTACCCTACTAGCGGGCCCCTACAATGAGCAGTTCTTC.

The chain joins TRBV19 to TRBJ2-3; 10 bases agree with TRBD2. This CDR3 comprises 15 residues. Germline V gene lookup returns CDR1 LNHDA and CDR2 SQIVND (reference sequence). Trimming removed 5 bases from V and 3 bases from J; junction bases left unmatched: 5. DNA of the CDR3: TGTGCCAGTAGTGACCTTAGCGGGGGGACAGATACGCAGTATTTT. Translating gives CASSDLSGGTDTQYF.

The V gene is TRBV10-3, the J gene TRBJ1-1; the D is unclear. CDR3 length equals 18 residues. CDR1 is ENHRY, CDR2 SYGVKD, per germline. Trimming removed 0 bases at V and 3 bases at J, with 20 bases between. The CDR3 here is CAISESVQRRSADTEAFF. For the CDR3, the DNA is TGTGCCATCAGTGAGTCGGTTCAGCGCAGGTCGGCGGACACTGAAGCTTTCTTT.

The rearrangement uses TRBV29-1 and TRBJ2-7; 10 nucleotides align to TRBD2. V gave up 7 bases and J gave up 1 base; unmatched junction bases: 7. Germline loops: CDR1 SQVTM, CDR2 ANQGSEA. CDR3 length equals 14 residues. This chain's CDR3 is CSASASGRSYEQYF. CDR3 sequence (DNA): TGCAGCGCCTCCGCTAGCGGGAGATCCTACGAGCAGTACTTC.

The rearrangement uses TRBV11-2 and TRBJ1-1, with 7 nucleotides matching TRBD1. This CDR3 spans 15 amino acids. V lost 8 bases, J lost 1 base, and 10 bases stayed unmatched. CDR1 SGHAT and CDR2 FQNNGV come from the germline V gene. CDR3 sequence reads: CASAGAGGWNTEAFF. The CDR3 DNA reads as TGTGCCAGCGCTGGGGCAGGGGGGTGGAACACTGAAGCTTTCTTT.